Listed here are 30 T cell receptor beta chains from one sample, sequenced in a study of T cells expressing NK-cell markers. After re-calling the 5' RACE reads, TCRdb lists one entry per CDR3 protein, DNA absent. This table holds over 250,000 distinct CDR3 sequences. Sequenced: blood T cells: a sorted CD56 or NKG2C T cell subset, CD4+ or CD8+ T cells, or bulk PBMC T cells (not recorded which). All receptors come from a woman aged 18-70 years in good health.

The chain joins TRBV21-1 to TRBJ1-2. TRBV21-1 is a recognized pseudogene. The CDR3 has 16 amino acids. CDR3 in amino acids: CASSPQDGTINYGYTF.

The chain uses TRBV12-3 or TRBV12-4 and TRBJ2-5. CDR3 length: 14 residues. CDR3 loop: CASSFWPDQETQYF.

The rearrangement links TRBV6-1 to TRBJ1-5. The CDR3 contains 14 residues. Germline V gives CDR1 MNHNS, CDR2 SASEGT. CDR3 sequence reads: CASSTSDGNQPQHF.

The chain is built from TRBV20-1 and TRBJ2-2; no DNA is available, so the TRBD1 call from TCRdb remains unchecked. There are 14 residues in the CDR3. CDR1 and CDR2 (germline): DFQATT, SNEGSKA (reference sequence). CDR3 region: CSATGTRSTGELFF.

This chain connects TRBV28 to TRBJ1-6; TCRdb indicates TRBD1, and absent DNA this call remains unverified. Germline lookup yields CDR1 MDHEN and CDR2 SYDVKM. There are 15 residues in the CDR3. This chain's CDR3 is CASSPPDRGLSPLHF.

The chain combines TRBV5-4 with TRBJ1-2. The CDR3 spans 15 residues. The germline CDR1 and CDR2 sequences are SGHNT and YYREEE (reference sequence). CDR3 in amino acids: CASSWDTNRNYGYTF.

This chain links TRBV7-6 with TRBJ2-1; TCRdb picks TRBD1, but there is no DNA to check that call. This CDR3 has 14 amino acids. Germline values: CDR1 SGHVS, CDR2 FNYEAQ. The CDR3: CASSPTGGDLEQFF.

CDR3 loop: CSARDLRATSGRGNEQFF. The V call is TRBV20-1, the J call TRBJ2-1; TCRdb gives TRBD2 as the D gene, but with no DNA this cannot be confirmed. Germline CDR1 is DFQATT and CDR2 is SNEGSKA (reference sequence). The CDR3 has 18 amino acids.

The genes are TRBV6-2 or TRBV6-3 and TRBJ1-6; TCRdb designates TRBD1, a call that cannot be tested without DNA. Germline values: CDR1 MNHEY, CDR2 SVGEGT. CDR3 size: 14 residues. CDR3 sequence reads: CASSYYRDNSPLHF.

The chain carries TRBV4-2 and TRBJ2-2; the TCRdb call, TRBD1, lacks DNA for checking. Germline assignment: CDR1 LGHNA and CDR2 YNFKEQ. The CDR3 covers 17 residues. CDR3 residues: CASMGALDRGRTGELFF.

The rearrangement links TRBV12-3 or TRBV12-4 to TRBJ1-5. There are 12 residues in the CDR3. CDR3 in amino acids: CATRDSNQPQHF.

The rearrangement uses TRBV20-1 and TRBJ2-7; TCRdb's D call of TRBD1 is untestable without DNA. The CDR3 consists of 13 residues. Germline-derived CDR1 and CDR2 are DFQATT and SNEGSKA (reference sequence). The CDR3 reads CSATGTGPYEQYF.

The rearrangement uses TRBV7-2 and TRBJ2-1; TCRdb designates TRBD1, a call that cannot be tested without DNA. Germline CDR1 reads SGHTA; CDR2 reads FQGNSA. This CDR3 is 13 amino acids long. The CDR3 spells CASSLTVPNEQFF.

This chain connects TRBV5-1 to TRBJ1-2; TCRdb outputs TRBD1, but without DNA this stays unchecked. The CDR3 is 12 amino acids. The germline V gene encodes CDR1 SGHRS and CDR2 YFSETQ. The CDR3 loop reads CASSTGTLGYTF.

The chain links TRBV27 to TRBJ2-5; with no DNA, the TCRdb D assignment of TRBD2 cannot be verified. The CDR3 is made up of 17 amino acids. Germline V gene data show CDR1 as MNHEY and CDR2 as SMNVEV (reference sequence). This CDR3 is CASSSPGTSGSRETQYF.

This rearrangement joins TRBV7-3 to TRBJ2-5; without DNA, the TCRdb call of TRBD2 cannot be checked. The CDR3 is 15 residues long. CDR1 is SGHTA and CDR2 is FQGTGA in the germline V gene. CDR3 region: CASSLIGMGQETQYF. Full variable domain (outside the CDR3, taken from reference TRBV7-3 and TRBJ2-5): GAGVSQTPSNKVTEKGKYVELRCDPISGHTALYWYRQSLGQGPEFLIYFQGTGAADDSGLPNDRFFAVRPEGSVSTLKIQRTERGDSAVYLCASSLIGMGQETQYFGPGTRLLVL.

This chain links TRBV7-6 with TRBJ1-6. CDR1 SGHVS and CDR2 FNYEAQ come from the germline V gene. The CDR3 contains 15 residues. CDR3: CASPTGSSYNSPLHF.

The chain has TRBV6-1 and TRBJ1-3; absent DNA, TCRdb's TRBD1 call cannot be checked. The CDR3 is 14 residues long. Germline lookup yields CDR1 MNHNS and CDR2 SASEGT. The CDR3 loop is CATGSPSSGNTIYF.

The V gene is TRBV6-2 or TRBV6-3, the J gene TRBJ2-2. The CDR3 consists of 15 residues. Germline loops: CDR1 MNHEY, CDR2 SVGEGT. CDR3: CASSYGTSNTGELFF.

The gene calls are TRBV28 and TRBJ2-6. Germline values: CDR1 MDHEN, CDR2 SYDVKM. The CDR3 consists of 17 residues. The CDR3 is CASSLEGQGSGANVLTF.

The gene calls are TRBV20-1 and TRBJ2-7; no DNA is available, so the TRBD1 call from TCRdb remains unchecked. From germline, CDR1 is DFQATT and CDR2 SNEGSKA (reference sequence). CDR3 length: 13 amino acids. CDR3 sequence reads: CSAKTGGRYEQYF.

This CDR3 reads CASSPHRGRETQYF. The chain has TRBV7-2 and TRBJ2-5; TCRdb's D call of TRBD1 is untestable without DNA. CDR3 length equals 14 residues. Germline-derived CDR1 and CDR2 are SGHTA and FQGNSA. The whole variable domain, filled in from reference TRBV7-2 and TRBJ2-5, reads GAGVSQSPSNKVTEKGKDVELRCDPISGHTALYWYRQSLGQGLEFLIYFQGNSAPDKSGLPSDRFSAERTGGSVSTLTIQRTQQEDSAVYLCASSPHRGRETQYFGPGTRLLVL.

The V call is TRBV20-1, the J call TRBJ1-1; the D call from TCRdb, TRBD1, cannot be confirmed without DNA. The length of the CDR3 is 15 residues. Germline V gene data show CDR1 as DFQATT and CDR2 as SNEGSKA (reference sequence). This chain's CDR3 is CSARTGLGLGAEAFF.

The chain is built from TRBV3-1 and TRBJ1-5. CDR1 is LGHDT and CDR2 is YNNKEL in the germline V gene (reference sequence). This CDR3 region has 14 residues. CDR3 loop: CASSQGLTNQPQHF. The full variable domain, rest sourced from reference TRBV3-1 and TRBJ1-5, is DTAVSQTPKYLVTQMGNDKSIKCEQNLGHDTMYWYKQDSKKFLKIMFSYNNKELIINETVPNRFSPKSPDKAHLNLHINSLELGDSAVYFCASSQGLTNQPQHFGDGTRLSIL.

V is TRBV4-2 and J is TRBJ2-3; TCRdb indicates TRBD1, and absent DNA this call remains unverified. The CDR3 covers 16 residues. In germline, CDR1 is LGHNA, CDR2 YNFKEQ. The CDR3 here is CASSQVGEKPPNTQYF.

The chain joins TRBV9 to TRBJ2-3. The CDR3 spans 14 residues. Looked up from germline, CDR1 is SGDLS and CDR2 is YYNGEE. The CDR3 reads CASSGGTLTDTQYF.

J is TRBJ2-1 and V is TRBV2; TCRdb reports TRBD2, a call that lacks DNA to check it against. This CDR3 has 16 residues. Germline lookup yields CDR1 SNHLY and CDR2 FYNNEI. CDR3 loop: CASSEVQAGRTIEQFF.

The chain uses TRBV7-2 and TRBJ2-5; TCRdb names TRBD1, which stays unverified in the absence of DNA. CDR1 is SGHTA, CDR2 FQGNSA, per germline. The CDR3 contains 14 residues. Here the CDR3 reads CASSAPRPQETQYF. The whole variable domain, filled in from reference TRBV7-2 and TRBJ2-5, reads GAGVSQSPSNKVTEKGKDVELRCDPISGHTALYWYRQSLGQGLEFLIYFQGNSAPDKSGLPSDRFSAERTGGSVSTLTIQRTQQEDSAVYLCASSAPRPQETQYFGPGTRLLVL.

The chain couples TRBV12-3 or TRBV12-4 to TRBJ1-1; TCRdb's assignment of TRBD1 cannot be checked, as there is no DNA. The length of the CDR3 is 14 residues. The CDR3: CASSFLGGGTEAFF.

The rearrangement links TRBV5-1 to TRBJ1-4. Germline V CDR1 and CDR2: SGHRS, YFSETQ. This CDR3 region has 14 residues. CDR3 sequence reads: CASSPRGLNEKLFF.